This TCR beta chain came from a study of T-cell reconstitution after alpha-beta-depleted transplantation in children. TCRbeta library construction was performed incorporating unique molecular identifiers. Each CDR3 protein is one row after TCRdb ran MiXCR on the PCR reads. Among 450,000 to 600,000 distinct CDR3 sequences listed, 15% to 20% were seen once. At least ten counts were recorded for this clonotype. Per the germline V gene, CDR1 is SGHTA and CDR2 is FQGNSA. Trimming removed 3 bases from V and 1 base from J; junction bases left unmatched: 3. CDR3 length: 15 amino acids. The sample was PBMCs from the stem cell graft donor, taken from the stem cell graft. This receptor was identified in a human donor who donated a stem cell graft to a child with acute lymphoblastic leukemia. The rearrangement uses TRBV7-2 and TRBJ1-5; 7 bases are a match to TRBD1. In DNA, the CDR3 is TGTGCCAGCAGCTTGGCAGGGGGAAGCAATCAGCCCCAGCATTTT. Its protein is CASSLAGGSNQPQHF.